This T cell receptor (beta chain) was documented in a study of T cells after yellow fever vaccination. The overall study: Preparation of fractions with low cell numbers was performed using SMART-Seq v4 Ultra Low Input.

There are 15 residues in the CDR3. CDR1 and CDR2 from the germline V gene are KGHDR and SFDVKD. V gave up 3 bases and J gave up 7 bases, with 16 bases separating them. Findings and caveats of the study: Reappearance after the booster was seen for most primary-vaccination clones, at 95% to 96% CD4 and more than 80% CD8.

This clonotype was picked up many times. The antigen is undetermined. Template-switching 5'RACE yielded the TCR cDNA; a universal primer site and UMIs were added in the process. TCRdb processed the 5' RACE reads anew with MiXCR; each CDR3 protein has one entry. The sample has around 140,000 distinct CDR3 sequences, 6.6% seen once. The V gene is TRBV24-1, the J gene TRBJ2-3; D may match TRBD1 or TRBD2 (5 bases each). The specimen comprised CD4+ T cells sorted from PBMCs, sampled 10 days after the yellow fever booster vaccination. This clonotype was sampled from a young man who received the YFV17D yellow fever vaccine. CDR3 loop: CATSDPRDPWYTQYF. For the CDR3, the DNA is TGTGCCACCAGTGATCCCCGGGACCCCTGGTATACGCAGTATTTT.